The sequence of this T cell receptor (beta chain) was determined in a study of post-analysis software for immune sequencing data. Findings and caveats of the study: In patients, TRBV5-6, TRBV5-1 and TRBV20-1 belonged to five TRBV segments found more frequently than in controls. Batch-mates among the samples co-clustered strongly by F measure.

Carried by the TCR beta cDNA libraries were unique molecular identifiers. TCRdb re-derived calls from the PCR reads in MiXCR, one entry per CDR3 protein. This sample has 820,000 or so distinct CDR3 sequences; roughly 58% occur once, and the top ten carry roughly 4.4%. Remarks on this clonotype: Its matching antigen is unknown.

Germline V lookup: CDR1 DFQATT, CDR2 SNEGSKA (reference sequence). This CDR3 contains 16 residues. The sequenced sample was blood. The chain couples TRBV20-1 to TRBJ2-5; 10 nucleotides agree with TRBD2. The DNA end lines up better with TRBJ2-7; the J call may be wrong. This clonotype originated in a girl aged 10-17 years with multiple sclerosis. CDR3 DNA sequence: TGCAGTACCTATAGCGGGAGGTCCCTTTTGGGGTACGAGCAGTACTTC. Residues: CSTYSGRSLLGYEQYF.